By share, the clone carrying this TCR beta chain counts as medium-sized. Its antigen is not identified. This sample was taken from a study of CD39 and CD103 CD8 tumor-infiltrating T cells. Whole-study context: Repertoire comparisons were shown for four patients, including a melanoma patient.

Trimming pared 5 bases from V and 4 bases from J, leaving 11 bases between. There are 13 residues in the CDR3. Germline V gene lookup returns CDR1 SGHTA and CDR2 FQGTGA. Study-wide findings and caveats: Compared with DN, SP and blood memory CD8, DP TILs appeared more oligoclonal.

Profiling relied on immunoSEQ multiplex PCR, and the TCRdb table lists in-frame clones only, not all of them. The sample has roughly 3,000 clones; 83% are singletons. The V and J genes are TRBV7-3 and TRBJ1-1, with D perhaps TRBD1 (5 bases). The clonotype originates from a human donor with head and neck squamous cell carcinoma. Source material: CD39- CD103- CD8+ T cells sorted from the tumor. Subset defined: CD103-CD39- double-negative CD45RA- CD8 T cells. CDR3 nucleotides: TGTGCCAGCAGCCCAACGGGGGGCACTGAAGCTTTCTTT. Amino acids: CASSPTGGTEAFF.